This T cell receptor (beta chain) is from a study of shared clonotypes between healthy human individuals. Trimming took off 0 bases at V and 6 bases at J, with 12 bases between the two ends. This CDR3 comprises 15 residues. The germline V gene encodes CDR1 SGHNT and CDR2 YENEEA. Deep-level assay runs were performed. Generated by immunoSEQ multiplex PCR, the TCRdb table keeps only in-frame clones and is missing some. Seen here are around 320,000 clones, around nine tenths observed once, and the top ten hold under 20%. Study-wide results and caveats: Naive subsets generally exceeded memory subsets in estimated richness. Sequencing depth was expected to influence donor clonotype sharing.

Regarding this clone: Its target is not known.

Sequenced input: memory CD8+ T cells sorted from blood. Subset specified: CD45RO+ cells pooled with CCR7-negative TemRA cells. The V call is TRBV11-3, the J call TRBJ1-5; maybe TRBD1 (6 bases). The clonotype comes from a man aged 18 to 29 in good health. CDR3 bases: TGTGCCAGCAGCTTAGAGGGGAGGGGGAGTCAGCCCCAGCATTTT. Translation gives CASSLEGRGSQPQHF.